Listed below are T cell receptor beta chains from one sample, sequenced in a study of human T cells and chemical hapten exposure. TCRdb reprocessed the RACE reads with MiXCR, giving one entry per CDR3 protein. The sample lists under 300,000 distinct CDR3 sequences, 7.7% occurring once. The sample consisted of whole blood, taken in connection with sensitization to the hapten diphenylcyclopropenone (DPC). The receptors shown here come from a man aged 18 to 29 with alopecia areata. Some clones in this sample may be carry-over from other donors' samples. Each CDR3 is given with its conserved first and last residue. The D gene is left open where the match is weak. A row's size may be missing; if present it is once, few, many or a size class.

D gene	V gene	J gene	clone size	CDR3 protein	CDR3 DNA
.	TRBV4-3	TRBJ1-1	.	CASSPSRVFGTEAFF	TGCGCCAGCAGCCCGAGCAGGGTGTTTGGGACTGAAGCTTTCTTT
TRBD2	TRBV9	TRBJ2-1	.	CASSQIWRGAYNEQFF	TGTGCCAGCAGTCAGATTTGGCGGGGGGCCTACAATGAGCAGTTCTTC
.	TRBV3-1	TRBJ2-3	few	CASSQAGDTQYF	TGTGCCAGCAGCCAAGCGGGAGATACGCAGTATTTT
TRBD1	TRBV12-3/TRBV12-4	TRBJ1-6	many	CASRPGQQNSPLHF	TGTGCCAGCAGGCCGGGACAGCAGAATTCACCCCTCCACTTT
.	TRBV2	TRBJ1-1	.	CASRHRFSNTEAFF	TGTGCCAGCAGACACAGATTCTCGAACACTGAAGCTTTCTTT
.	TRBV5-1	TRBJ1-1	many	CASSLVADNTEAFF	TGCGCCAGCAGCTTGGTAGCAGATAACACTGAAGCTTTCTTT
TRBD1	TRBV5-1	TRBJ1-6	few	CASSLGPGGMSYNSPLHF	TGCGCCAGCAGCCTTGGTCCAGGGGGCATGTCCTATAATTCACCCCTCCACTTT
.	TRBV7-3	TRBJ2-2	few	CASSPRGLLHLNSNTGELFF	TGTGCCAGCAGCCCCCGAGGACTACTCCACTTGAATTCGAACACCGGGGAGCTGTTTTTT
.	TRBV28	TRBJ1-2	few	CASSWGAGGYTF	TGTGCCAGCAGTTGGGGCGCGGGGGGCTACACCTTC
.	TRBV7-2	TRBJ2-1	few	CASSLRGAQFF	TGTGCCAGCAGCCTCAGGGGTGCGCAGTTCTTC
.	TRBV6-1	TRBJ2-7	few	CASSEVGDEQYF	TGTGCCAGCAGTGAAGTAGGGGACGAGCAGTACTTC
.	TRBV11-2	TRBJ2-7	many	CASSLASRRRSYEQYF	TGTGCCAGCAGCTTAGCATCCCGGAGGAGGTCCTACGAGCAGTACTTC
.	TRBV7-9	TRBJ1-2	.	CASSFSRIDGYTF	TGTGCCAGCAGCTTTAGTCGTATAGATGGCTACACCTTC
TRBD1	TRBV19	TRBJ2-1	few	CASSDRGLSYNEQFF	TGTGCCAGTAGTGACAGGGGATTATCCTACAATGAGCAGTTCTTC
TRBD1	TRBV27	TRBJ1-5	.	CASSFVQGAGQPQHF	TGTGCCAGCAGTTTCGTCCAGGGGGCGGGACAGCCCCAGCATTTT
TRBD2	TRBV4-3	TRBJ2-4	.	CASSQDHSGGGNIQYF	TGCGCCAGCAGCCAAGATCATTCAGGCGGGGGAAACATTCAGTACTTC
.	TRBV7-3	TRBJ2-3	.	CASSEEGGDTQYF	TGTGCCAGCAGTGAAGAGGGAGGAGATACGCAGTATTTT
.	TRBV10-3	TRBJ1-6	.	CAISEPRAEYNSPLHF	TGTGCCATCAGTGAGCCCCGGGCAGAGTATAATTCACCCCTCCACTTT
.	TRBV7-9	TRBJ2-5	few	CASSLDTPVETQYF	TGTGCCAGCAGCCTGGACACCCCCGTGGAGACCCAGTACTTC
.	TRBV9	TRBJ1-2	many	CASSGLTGLYSYGYTF	TGTGCCAGCAGCGGACTCACCGGGCTCTACTCCTATGGCTACACCTTC
.	TRBV4-3	TRBJ1-2	few	CASSQDATSNYGYTF	TGCGCCAGCAGCCAAGATGCCACTTCTAACTATGGCTACACCTTC
TRBD1	TRBV29-1	TRBJ1-1	many	CSAGQGEGAFF	TGCAGCGCTGGACAGGGGGAGGGCGCCTTCTTT
TRBD1	TRBV4-1	TRBJ2-3	.	CASSSPGQGLDTQYF	TGCGCCAGCAGCTCGCCGGGACAGGGGCTGGATACGCAGTATTTT
.	TRBV5-1	TRBJ1-6	.	CASSLEGSPLHF	TGCGCCAGCAGCTTGGAAGGTTCACCCCTCCACTTT
TRBD1	TRBV28	TRBJ1-2	.	CASSTGTGGPYGYTF	TGTGCCAGCAGCACCGGGACAGGGGGTCCCTATGGCTACACCTTC
.	TRBV6-2/TRBV6-3	TRBJ1-5	.	CASSLSGGGQPQHF	TGTGCCAGCAGTCTGTCCGGGGGTGGGCAGCCCCAGCATTTT
TRBD1	TRBV6-5	TRBJ1-6	.	CASSPDRGEGYNSPLHF	TGTGCCAGCAGCCCGGACAGGGGAGAAGGATATAATTCACCCCTCCACTTT
TRBD2	TRBV13	TRBJ2-5	.	CASSGVTQETQYF	TGTGCCAGTAGCGGGGTTACACAAGAGACCCAGTACTTC
.	TRBV6-5	TRBJ2-1	few	CASSYRDVTDYNEQFF	TGTGCCAGCAGTTACCGGGACGTCACAGACTACAATGAGCAGTTCTTC
.	TRBV4-3	TRBJ2-2	.	CASSQDAGLNTGELFF	TGCGCCAGCAGCCAAGATGCAGGACTGAACACCGGGGAGCTGTTTTTT
.	TRBV7-7	TRBJ2-5	.	CASSLVGDETQYF	TGTGCCAGCAGCTTAGTCGGTGATGAGACCCAGTACTTC
.	TRBV10-3	TRBJ1-2	many	CAIEGNYGYTF	TGTGCCATCGAGGGGAACTATGGCTACACCTTC
.	TRBV21-1	TRBJ2-3	.	CASSKGLVADVGTDTQYF	TGTGCCAGCAGCAAAGGTCTAGTGGCGGATGTTGGCACAGATACGCAGTATTTT
.	TRBV11-2	TRBJ2-5	.	CASSLVRPSQETQYF	TGTGCCAGCAGCTTAGTTAGGCCCTCCCAAGAGACCCAGTACTTC
.	TRBV6-1	TRBJ1-1	few	CASSQGGHTEAFF	TGTGCCAGCAGCCAGGGTGGTCACACTGAAGCTTTCTTT
.	TRBV7-3	TRBJ2-3	.	CASSTRMGGAGDTQYF	TGTGCCAGCAGCACCCGAATGGGGGGGGCCGGAGATACGCAGTATTTT
.	TRBV9	TRBJ1-3	.	CASSPRFEDTIYF	TGTGCCAGCAGCCCGAGATTTGAGGACACCATATATTTT
.	TRBV6-2/TRBV6-3	TRBJ1-5	few	CASSPGGGRAQPQHF	TGTGCCAGCAGCCCCGGGGGGGGCAGGGCTCAGCCCCAGCATTTT
.	TRBV28	TRBJ1-1	few	CASGAAAAFF	TGTGCCAGCGGGGCCGCCGCCGCTTTCTTT
.	TRBV24-1	TRBJ2-1	.	CATSLAYTEQFF	TGTGCCACCAGCCTGGCCTATACCGAGCAGTTCTTC
TRBD2	TRBV11-2	TRBJ2-5	few	CASSLASGTHETQYF	TGTGCCAGCAGCTTAGCTAGCGGGACCCACGAGACCCAGTACTTC
.	TRBV10-1	TRBJ1-5	few	CASSPSPNQPQHF	TGCGCCAGCAGTCCCAGTCCCAATCAGCCCCAGCATTTT
TRBD1	TRBV11-2	TRBJ2-1	many	CASSPRTGSYNEQFF	TGTGCCAGCAGCCCGCGGACAGGCTCCTACAATGAGCAGTTCTTC
TRBD2	TRBV20-1	TRBJ2-5	.	CSAGGGVETQYF	TGCAGTGCTGGCGGGGGGGTTGAGACCCAGTACTTC
TRBD2	TRBV6-4	TRBJ2-3	many	CASKPSGDPTDTQYF	TGTGCCAGCAAACCCAGCGGGGACCCCACAGATACGCAGTATTTT
TRBD1	TRBV24-1	TRBJ2-1	.	CATSANRGNYNEQFF	TGTGCCACCAGTGCTAACAGGGGGAACTACAATGAGCAGTTCTTC
.	TRBV19	TRBJ2-3	once	CASKQGFEDTQYF	TGTGCCAGTAAGCAGGGGTTTGAGGATACGCAGTATTTT
TRBD2	TRBV7-2	TRBJ2-3	few	CASSLSFGGGMEDTQYF	TGTGCCAGCAGCTTAAGCTTTGGCGGGGGGATGGAAGATACGCAGTATTTT
.	TRBV7-8	TRBJ1-4	few	CASRSLVKGNEKLFF	TGTGCCAGCAGATCGCTCGTGAAGGGAAATGAAAAACTGTTTTTT
.	TRBV6-2/TRBV6-3	TRBJ2-1	few	CASSWDQNNEQFF	TGTGCCAGCAGTTGGGACCAGAACAATGAGCAGTTCTTC
.	TRBV4-3	TRBJ1-1	.	CASSQVFVTEAFF	TGCGCCAGCAGCCAAGTGTTTGTGACTGAAGCTTTCTTT
.	TRBV5-4	TRBJ1-2	.	CASSLQTAPYGYTF	TGTGCCAGCAGCTTACAAACGGCACCCTATGGCTACACCTTC
.	TRBV6-4	TRBJ2-3	.	CASTSGDTDTQYF	TGTGCCAGCACGTCAGGGGACACAGATACGCAGTATTTT
TRBD1	TRBV7-8	TRBJ1-2	.	CASSLAGQSYGYTF	TGTGCCAGCAGCTTAGCGGGACAGTCGTATGGCTACACCTTC
.	TRBV20-1	TRBJ1-2	few	CSASREVPGLLYGYTF	TGCAGTGCTAGTAGGGAGGTGCCAGGGCTTTTGTATGGCTACACCTTC